This T cell receptor beta chain appears in the sequencing data of a study of T-cell memory formation after mild COVID-19 (dated by TCRdb to the early 2020s). As for the study more broadly: TCR sequence clusters from the two donors were found to be largely donor specific. Longitudinal TCRalpha and TCRbeta repertoire sequencing tracked T-cell clones expanding and contracting after mild COVID-19 in two donors. The cohort was made up of two young adult volunteers, one female and one male, who were previously healthy.

The instrument given in TCRdb is Illumina NovaSeq 6000. Using 5'RACE with constant-segment primers, TCRalpha and TCRbeta cDNA libraries were constructed, with sample barcodes and unique molecular identifiers added in the process. Trizol reagent was used to extract RNA from every sample. Library amplification was performed in two PCR steps, and a second sample barcode and Illumina TruSeq adapters were introduced in the second step. Sequencing of libraries was performed on an Illumina NovaSeq with 2 x 150 bp paired-end reads. On the authors' methods: Reads were demultiplexed and collapsed into UMI-guided consensus sequences with migec v1.2.7. Using mixcr v2.1.11, UMI consensuses were aligned to TRA and TRB V and J templates and then assembled into clonotypes. Expanded or contracted clonotypes were those called significant by both edgeR and NoisET, with noise models trained on biological replicates. For edgeR calls, the thresholds were a false discovery rate-adjusted p below 0.01 and a log2 fold-change of 1. PCA with hierarchical clustering of max-normalized trajectories of the 1000 most abundant clonotypes was used as exploratory dynamics analysis. Each responding clone was given a CD4 or CD8 phenotype based on the CD4+ and CD8+ repertoires, which had been sequenced separately. TCRdb handled the public reads itself, with Q25 trimming in fastp and clone calling in MiXCR, and kept productive beta chains. Each record represents a unique CDR3 protein, reported with the most common genes and DNA among its rows. TCRdb's processing, not the study's, gives the V and J calls here. A total of about 350,000 distinct CDR3 sequences appear in this sample, more than 20% of them only once. The ten top clones hold over 20% of the sample.

Ficoll-Paque density gradient centrifugation was used to isolate PBMCs. On the study overall, not on this receptor specifically: Contracting CD4+ clones were found mainly in CM and EM memory subsets, while CD8+ clones were enriched in EMRA. Whether the second-wave clones peaking on day 37 were SARS-CoV-2 specific was not confirmed. Clones that contracted from day 15 to 85 showed balanced CD4/CD8 phenotypes, whereas a second wave of clones that expanded from day 15 to 37 leaned towards CD4+. Some responding clones were detected in pre-infection memory, suggesting pre-existing cross-reactive memory T cells joined the SARS-CoV-2 response. Only two mild cases were covered by the study, and larger cohorts that include severe cases with pre-infection samples were considered necessary.

Points on this clonotype: The antigen it binds to is not known. No much larger clonotype is one base removed from it; base qualities were not supplied.

Germline trimming amounts to 4 bases on V and 7 bases on J, with 5 as the count of junction bases outside the gene matches. Measured from the cysteine to the phenylalanine, the CDR3 is 15 residues long. Only the CDR3 DNA is retained, 45 bases long and in frame from the first base. Based on the germline V gene, the CDR1 and CDR2 sequences are SGHRS and YFSETQ. The sample comprised PBMCs or a T cell subset sorted from them (not recorded which). This clonotype originated in a man younger than 35 who had mild COVID-19 (a few samples of this study predate the infection). The sample titles of this study are shuffled in the database, so cell type and time point are left out; the donor was told from shared clones. Rearrangement joined TRBV5-1 to TRBJ1-6; TRBD1 lines up with 10 middle nucleotides. The DNA sequence reads TGCGCCAGCAGCCTGACAGGGGGCGAGAATTCACCCCTCCACTTT. This yields the protein CASSLTGGENSPLHF.